The clone carrying this T cell receptor (beta chain) was counted only a few times. There are 15 residues in the CDR3. Germline V gene lookup returns CDR1 LNHDA and CDR2 SQIVND (reference sequence). V lost 6 bases, J lost 2 bases, and 3 bases stayed unmatched. Amplification yielded TCR beta CDR3 regions, with RNA transcripts as the source. The primer set for the first-round RT-PCR of the TCR CDR3 was HTBI. TCRdb redid the calling of the multiplex PCR reads with MiXCR, one entry per CDR3 protein. The repertoire holds some 370,000 distinct CDR3 sequences, about 18% seen once, with approximately 30% in the top ten. This sample stems from a study of T cells in Graves' hyperthyroidism and ophthalmopathy.

The receptor's source is a woman aged 25-40 years with Graves' hyperthyroidism that later progressed to Graves' ophthalmopathy. Sequencing input: blood. This chain connects TRBV19 to TRBJ2-5; 13 positions agree with TRBD2. The CDR3 here is CASRPTSGGQETQYF. For the CDR3, the DNA is TGTGCCAGTAGGCCGACTAGCGGGGGGCAAGAGACCCAGTACTTC.